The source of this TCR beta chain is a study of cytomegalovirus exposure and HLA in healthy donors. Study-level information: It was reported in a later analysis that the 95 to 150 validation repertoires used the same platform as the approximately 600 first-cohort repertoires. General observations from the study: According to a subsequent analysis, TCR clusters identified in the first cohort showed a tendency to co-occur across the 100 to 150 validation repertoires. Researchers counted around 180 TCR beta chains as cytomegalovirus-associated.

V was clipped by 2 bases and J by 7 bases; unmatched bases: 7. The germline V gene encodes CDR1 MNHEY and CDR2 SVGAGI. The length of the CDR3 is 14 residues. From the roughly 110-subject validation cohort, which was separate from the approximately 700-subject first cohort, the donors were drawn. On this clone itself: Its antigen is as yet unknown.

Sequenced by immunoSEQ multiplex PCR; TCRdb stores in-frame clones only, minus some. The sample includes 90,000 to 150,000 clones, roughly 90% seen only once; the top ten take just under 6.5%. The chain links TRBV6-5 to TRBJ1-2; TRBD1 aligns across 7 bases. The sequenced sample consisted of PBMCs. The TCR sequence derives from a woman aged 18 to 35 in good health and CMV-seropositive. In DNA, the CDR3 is TGTGCCAGCAGTTACGCGAATACAGGGGCTGGCTACACCTTC. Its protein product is CASSYANTGAGYTF.